This is a list of T cell receptor beta chains from one sample in a study of cytomegalovirus exposure and HLA in healthy donors. Libraries were prepared by immunoSEQ multiplex PCR; TCRdb keeps only in-frame clonotypes and omits some of them. The data contain over 200,000 clones, more than 60% of them seen just once; the ten biggest clones take up less than 3.5%. The sample comprised PBMCs. All receptors derive from a woman aged 55-70 years in good health and CMV-seropositive. Each CDR3 is given without its conserved first and last residue. Each record gives: D gene, J gene, V gene, CDR3 protein. A D gene is named only where the DNA matches it firmly.

D gene: -
J gene: TRBJ1-1
V gene: TRBV5-1
CDR3 protein: ASSFRGTEAF

D gene: TRBD1
J gene: TRBJ1-1
V gene: TRBV19
CDR3 protein: ASSPRDRGLEGTEAF

D gene: TRBD2
J gene: TRBJ2-1
V gene: TRBV5-1
CDR3 protein: ASSLSTSGIRAHEQF

D gene: TRBD1
J gene: TRBJ1-1
V gene: TRBV7-9
CDR3 protein: SSSFRTGDNTEAF

D gene: TRBD2
J gene: TRBJ2-3
V gene: TRBV2
CDR3 protein: ASSERGGPDTQY

D gene: -
J gene: TRBJ2-2
V gene: TRBV4-1
CDR3 protein: ASSRAQTGELF

D gene: -
J gene: TRBJ1-1
V gene: TRBV28
CDR3 protein: ASSFAGANTEAF

D gene: TRBD1
J gene: TRBJ1-4
V gene: TRBV6-5
CDR3 protein: ASRGQGWDEKLF

D gene: -
J gene: TRBJ2-7
V gene: TRBV28
CDR3 protein: ASRKQGSDEQY

D gene: -
J gene: TRBJ2-3
V gene: TRBV18
CDR3 protein: ASSPYETSTDTQY

D gene: TRBD1
J gene: TRBJ2-2
V gene: TRBV19
CDR3 protein: ASSMVGQGNTGELF

D gene: -
J gene: TRBJ2-1
V gene: TRBV2
CDR3 protein: ASSGQRVYNEQF

D gene: -
J gene: TRBJ1-1
V gene: TRBV10-1
CDR3 protein: ASRRPTGGESTEAF

D gene: -
J gene: TRBJ2-3
V gene: TRBV5-1
CDR3 protein: ASSLVPGRTDTQY

D gene: TRBD2
J gene: TRBJ2-1
V gene: TRBV7-6
CDR3 protein: ASSITSGGVSSYNEQF

D gene: -
J gene: TRBJ2-5
V gene: TRBV5-6
CDR3 protein: ASSLVYGIGEETQY

D gene: -
J gene: TRBJ1-5
V gene: TRBV21-1
CDR3 protein: ASSKKGWSNQPQH

D gene: -
J gene: TRBJ1-2
V gene: TRBV6-5
CDR3 protein: ASSLDRFYGYT

D gene: -
J gene: TRBJ2-6
V gene: TRBV4-3
CDR3 protein: ASSQDVVAGANVLT

D gene: -
J gene: TRBJ2-2
V gene: TRBV11-3
CDR3 protein: ASRPRSNTGELF

D gene: -
J gene: -
V gene: TRBV7-9
CDR3 protein: ASSRSGYEQY

D gene: -
J gene: TRBJ1-5
V gene: TRBV18
CDR3 protein: ASSLLRSGQPQH

D gene: -
J gene: TRBJ1-2
V gene: TRBV5-1
CDR3 protein: ASSLSVNYGYT

D gene: TRBD1
J gene: TRBJ2-2
V gene: TRBV7-9
CDR3 protein: ASSLLGQGGTGELF

D gene: -
J gene: TRBJ2-1
V gene: TRBV28
CDR3 protein: ASSLKLYVRQGNMSYNEQF

D gene: -
J gene: TRBJ1-2
V gene: TRBV4-3
CDR3 protein: ASSQEGGMHYGYT

D gene: TRBD2
J gene: TRBJ2-3
V gene: TRBV6-5
CDR3 protein: ASSAGTSGQATQY

D gene: -
J gene: TRBJ1-4
V gene: TRBV6-5
CDR3 protein: ASSPDSNEKLF

D gene: -
J gene: TRBJ1-1
V gene: TRBV29-1
CDR3 protein: SVGPGRGNTEAF

D gene: -
J gene: TRBJ1-3
V gene: TRBV7-2
CDR3 protein: ASSSEYSGNTIY

D gene: TRBD1
J gene: TRBJ1-2
V gene: TRBV9
CDR3 protein: ASSVGTGDPGYT

D gene: TRBD1
J gene: TRBJ2-2
V gene: TRBV6-1
CDR3 protein: ASSGTPGQGVNTGELF

D gene: TRBD2
J gene: TRBJ2-1
V gene: TRBV5-4
CDR3 protein: ASSLRTSWAAGNEQF

D gene: TRBD2
J gene: TRBJ2-2
V gene: TRBV6-1
CDR3 protein: ASSERVAGAHSSNGELF

D gene: -
J gene: TRBJ1-3
V gene: TRBV5-1
CDR3 protein: ASSFEGGNTIY

D gene: TRBD1
J gene: TRBJ1-2
V gene: TRBV2
CDR3 protein: ASSELGAGGYGYT

D gene: -
J gene: TRBJ1-1
V gene: TRBV30
CDR3 protein: AWGRTLRTEAF

D gene: TRBD2
J gene: TRBJ2-1
V gene: TRBV18
CDR3 protein: ASSPITSGYNEQF

D gene: TRBD2
J gene: TRBJ2-1
V gene: TRBV30
CDR3 protein: AWSGAGGNEQF

D gene: TRBD2
J gene: TRBJ2-3
V gene: TRBV7-6
CDR3 protein: ASSLGLAGDTQY

D gene: -
J gene: TRBJ2-1
V gene: TRBV7-8
CDR3 protein: ASSHGGGPGVSEQF

D gene: -
J gene: TRBJ2-1
V gene: TRBV5-4
CDR3 protein: ASSLPQINEQF

D gene: -
J gene: TRBJ2-3
V gene: TRBV30
CDR3 protein: AWSWGGGTDTQY

D gene: -
J gene: TRBJ2-4
V gene: TRBV29-1
CDR3 protein: SVEDPGAGVQY

D gene: -
J gene: TRBJ1-1
V gene: TRBV6-1
CDR3 protein: ASSRDGFLQAF

D gene: TRBD2
J gene: TRBJ2-3
V gene: TRBV6-1
CDR3 protein: ASSDPGTSGGVYLTDTQY

D gene: TRBD1
J gene: TRBJ1-1
V gene: TRBV14
CDR3 protein: ASSHLQGLMAEAF

D gene: TRBD2
J gene: TRBJ2-7
V gene: TRBV7-9
CDR3 protein: SSSFIGRGRGFQDEQY